Following are 28 T cell receptor beta chains from one sample sequenced in a study of T cells in Graves' hyperthyroidism and ophthalmopathy. The CDR3 regions of TCR beta were amplified from RNA transcripts. HTBI primers were employed in a first-round RT-PCR of the TCR CDR3. MiXCR was run by TCRdb on the multiplex PCR reads, yielding one entry per CDR3 protein. This sample carries 550,000 to 700,000 distinct CDR3 sequences, roughly 15% of them seen once, and the ten largest clones take 3.5% to 4.5%. Sequenced: blood. Receptor source: a woman in her thirties or forties with Graves' ophthalmopathy.

This clonotype was observed at least ten times. The chain recombines TRBV24-1 with TRBJ2-7; no clear D gene. The germline gives CDR1 KGHDR, CDR2 SFDVKD. The CDR3 runs 13 residues. V was trimmed by 7 bases and J by 1 base, leaving 10 bases between them. The CDR3 spells CATSPDGSYEQYF. In DNA, the CDR3 is TGTGCCACCAGCCCGGACGGGTCCTACGAGCAGTACTTC.

The V gene is TRBV29-1, the J gene TRBJ2-4; the D is unclear. V lost 1 base to trimming and J lost 3 bases, with 7 bases between them. The CDR3 is made up of 13 amino acids. CDR1 and CDR2 (germline): SQVTM, ANQGSEA. The CDR3 sequence is CSVEASSKNIQYF. CDR3 DNA: TGCAGCGTTGAAGCTTCTAGCAAAAACATTCAGTACTTC. Full variable domain (remainder filled in from reference TRBV29-1 and TRBJ2-4): SAVISQKPSRDICQRGTSLTIQCQVDSQVTMMFWYRQQPGQSLTLIATANQGSEATYESGFVIDKFPISRPNLTFSTLTVSNMSPEDSSIYLCSVEASSKNIQYFGAGTRLSVL.

The chain's CDR3 is CASSLAVEDHRAKRTYEQYF. The CDR3 nucleotides are TGCGCCAGCAGCTTGGCCGTAGAGGACCACAGGGCAAAAAGGACCTACGAGCAGTACTTC. This rearrangement joins TRBV5-1 to TRBJ2-7, with D perhaps matching TRBD1 (6 bases). The CDR3 extends over 20 amino acids. Germline CDR1 and CDR2: SGHRS and YFSETQ. The ends were cut back, 0 bases at V and 2 bases at J, with 27 bases in the middle.

The CDR3 region is CAWSFTGGNQPQHF. CDR3 in DNA: TGTGCCTGGAGCTTCACAGGGGGCAATCAGCCCCAGCATTTT. The J gene is TRBJ1-5, the V gene TRBV30; TRBD1 matches at 7 bases. After removal of 3 bases from V and 2 bases from J, the junction contained 4 bases not matched to a gene. Germline assignment: CDR1 GTSNPN and CDR2 SVGIG (reference sequence). This CDR3 has 14 amino acids. Filled out from reference TRBV30 and TRBJ1-5, the complete variable domain reads SQTIHQWPATLVQPVGSPLSLECTVEGTSNPNLYWYRQAAGRGLQLLFYSVGIGQISSEVPQNLSASRPQDRQFILSSKKLLLSDSGFYLCAWSFTGGNQPQHFGDGTRLSIL.

A few counts support this clonotype. V usage is TRBV11-2 and J usage is TRBJ2-7, with 11 bases lining up with TRBD1. The J segment lost 4 bases and the V segment lost 1 base, leaving 6 bases of the junction unmatched. The CDR3 totals 16 residues. CDR1 and CDR2 (germline): SGHAT, FQNNGV. The CDR3 reads CASSLGTGTGGYEQYF. For the CDR3, the DNA is TGTGCCAGCAGCTTAGGAACCGGGACAGGGGGATACGAGCAGTACTTC.

This clonotype was recorded at least ten times. The chain couples TRBV28 to TRBJ2-2; no clear D. The V end was cut by 1 base, the J end by 13 bases, with 16 bases between. The CDR3 sequence is 14 residues long. CDR1 MDHEN and CDR2 SYDVKM come from the germline V gene. The CDR3 here is CASSLSRLQILLFF. The CDR3 DNA sequence: TGTGCCAGCAGTTTATCGAGACTCCAAATTTTGCTGTTTTTT.

This clonotype has only a few counts. The chain is built from TRBV7-1 and TRBJ2-1, with 11 bases matching TRBD2. TRBV7-1 is given ORF status, its function remaining uncertain. The CDR3 extends over 22 amino acids. Trimming cost V 3 bases and J 1 base; bases outside gene matches: 20. This CDR3 reads CASSSAGSRVAGGSLSYNEQFF. The DNA of the CDR3 is TGTGCCAGCAGCTCGGCGGGGTCACGGGTAGCGGGAGGGTCATTGTCCTACAATGAGCAGTTCTTC.

The chain has TRBV4-1 and TRBJ2-5; TRBD1 agrees at 8 bases. The CDR3 contains 15 residues. The V segment lost 5 bases and the J segment 3 bases; nucleotides outside the gene matches: 8. Germline values: CDR1 MGHRA, CDR2 YSYEKL. For the CDR3, the DNA is TGCGCCAGCAGCACCCGACAGGGGACCGAAGAGACCCAGTACTTC. As protein: CASSTRQGTEETQYF.

This clonotype came up many times. CDR3 region: CASTLQGSNEQYF. The CDR3 bases are TGTGCCAGCACACTACAGGGTTCCAACGAGCAGTACTTC. The rearrangement links TRBV6-1 to TRBJ2-7; D is perhaps TRBD1 (6 bases). This CDR3 is built from 13 residues. V lost 7 bases to trimming and J lost 5 bases, with 15 bases between them. The germline V gene has CDR1 MNHNS and CDR2 SASEGT.

J is TRBJ1-1 and V is TRBV3-1; 8 positions agree with TRBD1. With V trimmed by 4 bases and J by 6 bases, 7 bases remained unmatched. Germline CDR1 reads LGHDT; CDR2 reads YNNKEL (reference sequence). The CDR3 is 14 amino acids. DNA for the CDR3: TGTGCCAGCAGCCCAACAGGGGGGCGAGCTGAAGCTTTCTTT. Translation gives CASSPTGGRAEAFF.

This clonotype was seen at least ten times. The genes are TRBV7-2 and TRBJ2-7; 7 positions match TRBD2. The trim removed 3 bases at V and 4 bases at J, leaving 9 bases unmatched. CDR1 SGHTA and CDR2 FQGNSA come from the germline V gene. CDR3 size: 15 residues. CDR3 amino acids: CASSLGGVRSYEQYF. The CDR3 DNA reads TGTGCCAGCAGCTTGGGAGGGGTTCGCTCGTACGAGCAGTACTTC.

This rearrangement joins TRBV28 to TRBJ2-3, with D possibly matching TRBD2 (6 bases). CDR3 length: 14 amino acids. Trimming took 4 bases from V and 2 from J, leaving 10 bases between them. Germline-derived CDR1 and CDR2 are MDHEN and SYDVKM. CDR3: CASSSAGPTDTQYF. CDR3 nucleotides: TGTGCCAGCAGTTCGGCGGGACCCACAGATACGCAGTATTTT.

The sample holds a few counts of this clonotype. This rearrangement joins TRBV4-1 to TRBJ1-2; 7 positions agree with TRBD1. The trim removed 2 bases at V and 7 bases at J, leaving 7 bases unmatched. The germline CDR1 and CDR2 sequences are MGHRA and YSYEKL. The CDR3 loop spans 14 amino acids. The CDR3 DNA follows: TGCGCCAGCAGCCAACGACAGGGAGGAAGTGGCTACACCTTC. Amino acids: CASSQRQGGSGYTF.

This clonotype was seen at least ten times. J is TRBJ2-7 and V is TRBV28; perhaps TRBD1 as D (5 bases). V shed 5 bases and J shed 2 bases, with 13 bases lying between them. CDR1 and CDR2 (germline): MDHEN, SYDVKM. The CDR3 consists of 14 residues. For the CDR3, the DNA is TGTGCCAGCAGTAGCAGGGTGACGGCCTACGAGCAGTACTTC. Residues: CASSSRVTAYEQYF.

There are many counts of this clonotype. The J gene is TRBJ1-5, the V gene TRBV7-8, with D perhaps matching TRBD1 (5 bases). The germline V gene encodes CDR1 SGHVS and CDR2 FQNEAQ. V lost 5 bases to trimming and J lost 1 base, with 18 bases between them. This CDR3 has 17 residues. The CDR3 nucleotides read TGTGCCAGCAGCCTAACAAACGGCGGGGCGAGCAATCAGCCCCAGCATTTT. Its protein is CASSLTNGGASNQPQHF. The full variable domain, completed using reference TRBV7-8 and TRBJ1-5, is GAGVSQSPRYKVAKRGQDVALRCDPISGHVSLFWYQQALGQGPEFLTYFQNEAQLDKSGLPSDRFFAERPEGSVSTLKIQRTQQEDSAVYLCASSLTNGGASNQPQHFGDGTRLSIL.

Here the CDR3 reads CASTPRAPSPNYGYTF. The DNA of the CDR3 is TGTGCCAGCACCCCTCGGGCGCCCTCACCTAACTATGGCTACACCTTC. J is TRBJ1-2 and V is TRBV27, with D uncertain. This CDR3 is 16 amino acids long. V was clipped by 7 bases and J by 0 bases, with 18 bases between them. The germline V gene has CDR1 MNHEY and CDR2 SMNVEV (reference sequence).

This clonotype was found many times. This chain links TRBV12-3 or TRBV12-4 with TRBJ1-1, with TRBD1 matching over 7 bases. The length of the CDR3 is 17 residues. Germline trimming cut 4 bases from V and 10 bases from J; bases unmatched to any gene: 21. CDR3 amino acids: CASSSPSLDRSRARAFF. CDR3 in DNA: TGTGCCAGCAGTTCCCCCTCTTTGGACAGGTCGAGGGCAAGAGCTTTCTTT.

This clonotype was seen at least ten times. This chain connects TRBV6-1 to TRBJ2-7, with 13 bases identical to TRBD2. Germline trimming cut 7 bases from V and 4 bases from J; bases unmatched to any gene: 1. In germline, CDR1 is MNHNS, CDR2 SASEGT. CDR3 size: 13 residues. For the CDR3, the DNA is TGTGCCAGCAAGGGACTAGCGGGGTACGAGCAGTACTTC. Translating it yields CASKGLAGYEQYF.

The rearrangement links TRBV7-3 to TRBJ2-5, with TRBD2 identical over 7 bases. V trimming: 6 bases; J trimming: 5 bases; junction bases outside the gene matches: 9. This CDR3 has 14 residues. Germline values: CDR1 SGHTA, CDR2 FQGTGA. Here the CDR3 reads CASSPAGRVETQYF. In nucleotides, the CDR3 is TGTGCCAGCAGTCCAGCGGGAAGGGTGGAGACCCAGTACTTC.

This clonotype was recorded at least ten times. J is TRBJ2-5 and V is TRBV12-3 or TRBV12-4; D possibly corresponds to TRBD2 (5 bases). With 2 bases removed from V and 7 bases from J, the gap between germline ends came to 14 bases. This CDR3 contains 14 residues. CDR3 nucleotide sequence: TGTGCCAGCAGTTTAAGGACCGGCAGCGGGACCCAGTACTTC. Its protein is CASSLRTGSGTQYF.

This clonotype has at least ten counts. The rearrangement joins TRBV7-2 to TRBJ2-4; D may be TRBD1 or TRBD2 (5 bases each). CDR3 size: 15 residues. Trimming took off 1 base at V and 7 bases at J, with 14 bases between the two ends. The V gene's germline CDR1 is SGHTA and CDR2 FQGNSA. CDR3 nucleotides: TGTGCCAGCAGCTTAGGAGGGGCCTCCGGGAACATTCAGTACTTC. Translated: CASSLGGASGNIQYF.

This clonotype was recorded many times. The chain is built from TRBV28 and TRBJ1-1; TRBD1 is a possible D gene (5 bases). Germline values: CDR1 MDHEN, CDR2 SYDVKM. The CDR3 covers 15 residues. V was cut by 5 bases and J by 6 bases, with 19 bases left in between. CDR3 in amino acids: CASSPETGRDSEAFF. In nucleotides, the CDR3 is TGTGCCAGCAGTCCAGAAACAGGTAGAGACTCTGAAGCTTTCTTT.

This clonotype was picked up many times. V is TRBV6-5 and J is TRBJ1-1, with no clear D. Germline V gene lookup returns CDR1 MNHEY and CDR2 SVGAGI. The CDR3 spans 15 residues. V lost 0 bases, J lost 1 base, and 9 bases lay in between. DNA of the CDR3: TGTGCCAGCAGTTACTCTTCAGATGGGAACACTGAAGCTTTCTTT. Protein: CASSYSSDGNTEAFF.

The sample holds many counts of this clonotype. The chain employs TRBV11-2 and TRBJ2-1, with 11 bases fitting TRBD2. The CDR3 has 18 residues. The trim removed 0 bases at V and 4 bases at J, leaving 8 bases unmatched. CDR1 is SGHAT, CDR2 FQNNGV, per germline. CDR3 sequence: CASSLDRSLAGGYNEQFF. CDR3 coding DNA: TGTGCCAGCAGCTTAGATCGATCCTTAGCGGGAGGGTACAATGAGCAGTTCTTC.

This clonotype was observed at least ten times. The V and J genes are TRBV24-1 and TRBJ2-2, with D unresolved. In germline, CDR1 is KGHDR, CDR2 SFDVKD. Between the trimmed V and J ends, which lost 3 bases and 7 bases, there was a span of 5 bases. The CDR3 is made up of 12 amino acids. DNA for the CDR3: TGTGCCACCAGTGATCAGTACGGGGAGCTGTTTTTT. Translated, it gives CATSDQYGELFF.

CDR3 in amino acids: CASSLPFSGGITQYF. CDR3 sequence (DNA): TGTGCCAGCAGCTTACCTTTTAGCGGGGGGATCACCCAGTACTTC. V usage is TRBV11-2 and J usage is TRBJ2-5; TRBD2 aligns across 10 bases. The CDR3 contains 15 residues. Germline V CDR1 and CDR2: SGHAT, FQNNGV. The J segment lost 8 bases and the V segment lost 2 bases, leaving 8 bases of the junction unmatched.

The rearrangement joins TRBV3-1 to TRBJ2-1, with 9 bases lining up with TRBD2. The CDR3 spans 15 residues. Germline V gene lookup returns CDR1 LGHDT and CDR2 YNNKEL (reference sequence). V trimming: 4 bases; J trimming: 9 bases; junction bases outside the gene matches: 10. Here the CDR3 reads CASSRLAGDLGEQFF. In DNA, the CDR3 is TGTGCCAGCAGCCGCTTAGCGGGAGATCTGGGTGAGCAGTTCTTC.

The chain combines TRBV5-1 with TRBJ1-2; no clear D gene. The CDR3 length is 15 residues. V lost 0 bases, J lost 3 bases, and 12 bases lay in between. CDR1 and CDR2 from the germline V gene are SGHRS and YFSETQ. Written as DNA, the CDR3 is TGCGCCAGCAGCTTGGCCGTATCAGAGCACTATGGCTACACCTTC. Translation: CASSLAVSEHYGYTF.